Below, 18 T cell receptor beta chains from the same sample are listed, as sequenced in a study of early T cells in non-severe SARS-CoV-2 infection. TCRdb ran MiXCR on the 5' RACE reads and lists one entry per CDR3 protein. This sample has 45,000 or so distinct CDR3 sequences, with roughly 10% found just once. What was sequenced was whole blood. The receptors originated from an adult who was a healthcare worker with PCR-confirmed SARS-CoV-2 infection or an uninfected control (not recorded which).

The chain is built from TRBV29-1 and TRBJ2-5, with D perhaps assigned TRBD1 or TRBD2 (5 bases each). This CDR3 contains 11 residues. Germline V gene data show CDR1 as SQVTM and CDR2 as ANQGSEA. Trimming pared 8 bases from V and 5 bases from J, leaving 12 bases between. The CDR3 loop reads CSPREGETQYF. CDR3 DNA: TGCAGCCCAAGAGAGGGGGAGACCCAGTACTTC.

The chain couples TRBV20-1 to TRBJ1-5; TRBD1 matches 8 bases. Per the germline V gene, CDR1 is DFQATT and CDR2 is SNEGSKA (reference sequence). Losses at the gene ends were 3 bases for V and 3 bases for J; bases not matched to a gene: 19. CDR3 size: 19 residues. CDR3 bases: TGCAGTGCTAGTATGTACCGAGGACAGGGCTCATACTCCAATCAGCCCCAGCATTTT. It translates to CSASMYRGQGSYSNQPQHF.

This clonotype has a handful of counts. The chain employs TRBV5-1 and TRBJ2-2, with 9 bases lining up with TRBD1. The germline V gene encodes CDR1 SGHRS and CDR2 YFSETQ. The junction had 3 bases not matched to a gene; V was cut back by 2 bases and J by 4 bases. This CDR3 contains 15 residues. The DNA of the CDR3 is TGCGCCAGCAGCTTTTCGACAGGGGGCACCGGGGAGCTGTTTTTT. This translates into CASSFSTGGTGELFF.

This clonotype was found a few times. The gene calls are TRBV12-3 or TRBV12-4 and TRBJ2-7; TRBD1 aligns across 7 bases. V trimming: 6 bases; J trimming: 3 bases; junction bases outside the gene matches: 5. The length of the CDR3 is 13 residues. CDR3 bases: TGTGCCAGCAGGACCGGGACAGACTACGAGCAGTACTTC. It specifies CASRTGTDYEQYF.

The chain links TRBV14 to TRBJ1-3, with D uncertain. CDR1 is SGHDN and CDR2 is FVKESK in the germline V gene. The V end lost 3 bases, the J end lost 0 bases, and 9 bases lay between the germline ends. This CDR3 region has 15 residues. The CDR3 sequence is CASSHRTVSGNTIYF. As DNA, the CDR3 is TGTGCCAGCAGCCATCGGACGGTCTCTGGAAACACCATATATTTT. Together with reference TRBV14 and TRBJ1-3, the CDR3 gives the full variable domain: EAGVTQFPSHSVIEKGQTVTLRCDPISGHDNLYWYRRVMGKEIKFLLHFVKESKQDESGMPNNRFLAERTGGTYSTLKVQPAELEDSGVYFCASSHRTVSGNTIYFGEGSWLTVV.

This clonotype was counted ten times or more. The CDR3 is CSVEEWPYNEQFF. CDR3 bases: TGCAGCGTTGAAGAGTGGCCCTACAATGAGCAGTTCTTC. The V and J genes are TRBV29-1 and TRBJ2-1, with D unclear. The V end was cut by 0 bases, the J end by 2 bases, with 5 bases between. This CDR3 region has 13 residues. CDR1 is SQVTM, CDR2 ANQGSEA, per germline.

This clonotype was detected ten times or more. This chain joins TRBV24-1 and TRBJ2-1; maybe TRBD1 (6 bases). Trimming shortened V by 8 bases and J by 0 bases, and 10 bases separated the two germline ends. CDR1 and CDR2 from the germline V gene are KGHDR and SFDVKD. The CDR3 totals 14 residues. The CDR3 sequence is CATTPDSSYNEQFF. In nucleotides, the CDR3 is TGTGCCACCACCCCGGACAGCTCCTACAATGAGCAGTTCTTC.

This sequence joins TRBV7-3 and TRBJ2-7, with D possibly matching TRBD1 (5 bases). V was trimmed by 0 bases and J by 6 bases, leaving 9 bases between them. The germline gives CDR1 SGHTA, CDR2 FQGTGA. This CDR3 contains 13 residues. CDR3 coding DNA: TGTGCCAGCAGCTTAACAGGGGCGCGCGAGCAGTACTTC. Translating it yields CASSLTGAREQYF.

This clonotype occurred a few times. The CDR3 nucleotides are TGTGCCAGCAGTGGGGGTGGAACCGGGGAGCTGTTTTTT. Its translation: CASSGGGTGELFF. The rearrangement joins TRBV2 to TRBJ2-2; D remains unclear. CDR3 length: 13 amino acids. Germline V gene data show CDR1 as SNHLY and CDR2 as FYNNEI. The V end was cut by 4 bases, the J end by 5 bases, with 8 bases between.

This clonotype was detected ten times or more. V gene TRBV30 combines with J gene TRBJ1-6; D ambiguous. The CDR3 contains 15 residues. The germline V gene encodes CDR1 GTSNPN and CDR2 SVGIG (reference sequence). V shed 0 bases and J shed 7 bases, with 13 bases lying between them. CDR3 in DNA: TGTGCCTGGAGTGTACGTGGCCTAAGGAATTCACCCCTCCACTTT. It yields the protein CAWSVRGLRNSPLHF.

This chain links TRBV29-1 with TRBJ2-3; D is tentatively TRBD1 or TRBD2 (5 bases each). Trimming pared 7 bases from V and 3 bases from J, leaving 20 bases between. This CDR3 is 15 amino acids long. The germline gives CDR1 SQVTM, CDR2 ANQGSEA. In DNA form, the CDR3 reads TGCAGCGGAGACCGACGGGACCTTGGTACAGATACGCAGTATTTT. Amino acids: CSGDRRDLGTDTQYF.

This clonotype was seen more than once but under ten times. The gene calls are TRBV7-9 and TRBJ1-1, with a tentative D call TRBD1 (6 bases). The V and J ends lost 5 bases and 3 bases respectively, with 16 bases between them. Looked up from germline, CDR1 is SEHNR and CDR2 is FQNEAQ (reference sequence). The CDR3 has 15 residues. CDR3 coding DNA: TGTGCCAGCAGCCTTTACACAGGGTACGACACTGAAGCTTTCTTT. Translated, it gives CASSLYTGYDTEAFF. Using reference TRBV7-9 and TRBJ1-1 for the parts outside the CDR3, the full variable domain is DTGVSQNPRHKITKRGQNVTFRCDPISEHNRLYWYRQTLGQGPEFLTYFQNEAQLEKSRLLSDRFSAERPKGSFSTLEIQRTEQGDSAMYLCASSLYTGYDTEAFFGQGTRLTVV.

Only a few counts were recorded for this clonotype. The junction differs from germline at one of its ends, possibly a read error. This rearrangement joins TRBV7-7 to TRBJ2-2; weak D call: TRBD1 (7 bases). Germline CDR1 reads SSHAT; CDR2 reads FNYEAQ (reference sequence). This CDR3 is built from 15 residues. As DNA, the CDR3 is TGTGCTAGCAGCTTAGCGACAGGGAGGACCGGGGAGCTGTTTTTT. Translating gives CASSLATGRTGELFF.

In this sample, this clonotype turned up a few times. This chain uses TRBV30 with TRBJ2-1, with 9 nucleotides matching TRBD1. This CDR3 has 14 amino acids. Germline-derived CDR1 and CDR2 are GTSNPN and SVGIG (reference sequence). J gave up 10 bases and V 5 bases, and 12 bases lay outside the gene matches. The CDR3 nucleotides are TGTGCCTGGGATAGGGGACAGGGCCGCGGGGAGCAGTTCTTC. It encodes CAWDRGQGRGEQFF.

The rearrangement uses TRBV7-3 and TRBJ1-6, with D maybe TRBD1 (6 bases). Trimming cost V 5 bases and J 10 bases, with 12 bases left between them. CDR3 length: 13 amino acids. CDR1 is SGHTA, CDR2 FQGTGA, per germline. The CDR3 region is CASSSMTGSPLHF. The CDR3, as DNA: TGTGCCAGCAGCAGTATGACAGGCTCACCCCTCCACTTT. Drawing the rest from reference TRBV7-3 and TRBJ1-6, the complete variable domain is GAGVSQTPSNKVTEKGKYVELRCDPISGHTALYWYRQSLGQGPEFLIYFQGTGAADDSGLPNDRFFAVRPEGSVSTLKIQRTERGDSAVYLCASSSMTGSPLHFGNGTRLTVT.

The chain is built from TRBV20-1 and TRBJ1-2, with D hard to call. The V and J ends lost 3 bases and 5 bases respectively, with 7 bases between them. The CDR3 runs 11 residues. Germline loops: CDR1 DFQATT, CDR2 SNEGSKA (reference sequence). The CDR3 DNA is TGCAGTGCTAGTGTTTCGTATGGCTACACCTTC. This encodes CSASVSYGYTF.

V usage is TRBV7-2 and J usage is TRBJ2-7; 9 bases align to TRBD1. Germline loops: CDR1 SGHTA, CDR2 FQGNSA. The trim removed 0 bases at V and 7 bases at J, leaving 7 bases unmatched. This CDR3 is built from 15 residues. The CDR3 DNA sequence: TGTGCCAGCAGCTTAGCTGGGACAGGGCCGGGGGAGCAGTACTTC. Amino acid sequence: CASSLAGTGPGEQYF.

The sample holds a few counts of this clonotype. The chain is built from TRBV7-6 and TRBJ2-5; TRBD1 is a possible D gene (6 bases). Germline lookup yields CDR1 SGHVS and CDR2 FNYEAQ. The length of the CDR3 is 16 residues. With 4 bases removed from V and 4 bases from J, the gap between germline ends came to 19 bases. The CDR3 DNA reads TGTGCCAGCAGCTATGGAGGACAGCTACCTAGAGAGACCCAGTACTTC. This encodes CASSYGGQLPRETQYF. The variable domain in full, completed from reference TRBV7-6 and TRBJ2-5, reads GAGVSQSPRYKVTKRGQDVALRCDPISGHVSLYWYRQALGQGPEFLTYFNYEAQQDKSGLPNDRFSAERPEGSISTLTIQRTEQRDSAMYRCASSYGGQLPRETQYFGPGTRLLVL.